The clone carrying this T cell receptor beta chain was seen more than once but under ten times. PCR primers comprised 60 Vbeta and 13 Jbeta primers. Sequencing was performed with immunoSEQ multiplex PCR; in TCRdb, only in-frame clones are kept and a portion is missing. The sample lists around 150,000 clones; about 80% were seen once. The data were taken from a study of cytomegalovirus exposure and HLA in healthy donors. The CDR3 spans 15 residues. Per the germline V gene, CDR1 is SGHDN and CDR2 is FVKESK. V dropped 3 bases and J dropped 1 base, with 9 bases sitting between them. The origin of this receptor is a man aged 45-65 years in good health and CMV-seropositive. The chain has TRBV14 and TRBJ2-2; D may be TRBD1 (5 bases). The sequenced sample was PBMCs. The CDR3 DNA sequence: TGTGCCAGCAGCCACAGACAGAAGAACACCGGGGAGCTGTTTTTT. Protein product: CASSHRQKNTGELFF.